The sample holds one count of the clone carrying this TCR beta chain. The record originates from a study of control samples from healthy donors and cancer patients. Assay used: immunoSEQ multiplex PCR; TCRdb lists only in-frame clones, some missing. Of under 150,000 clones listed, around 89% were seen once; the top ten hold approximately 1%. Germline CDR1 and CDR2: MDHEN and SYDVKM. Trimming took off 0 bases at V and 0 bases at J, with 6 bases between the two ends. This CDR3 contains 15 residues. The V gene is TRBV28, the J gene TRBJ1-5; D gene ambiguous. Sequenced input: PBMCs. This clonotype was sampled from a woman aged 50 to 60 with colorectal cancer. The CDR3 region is CASSLWQNSNQPQHF. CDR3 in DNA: TGTGCCAGCAGTTTATGGCAGAATAGCAATCAGCCCCAGCATTTT.